This note documents a single T cell receptor beta chain sequence. The target of this receptor is not known. There are no base qualities to consult, and no much larger clone falls within one base. This specimen comes from a study of molecular identifiers for immune sequencing clone quantification (dated by TCRdb to 2016 to 2019). Study-wide context: For a replicate experiment, RNA from around 20,000 or 100,000 naive CD8 T cells was divided into five aliquots, of which four were sequenced. This methods study used CD8 T cells to benchmark TCR RNA copy counting and molecular-identifier clustering-based TCR repertoire sequencing (MIDCIRS). Broad study findings and their caveats: Spiked-in Jurkat TCR RNA (approximately 10 copies' worth), which is not part of the donor repertoire, was contained in the naive libraries. Identical TCR molecules sharing a barcode could cause highly expanded clone sizes to be underestimated. When barcode sub-clustering was not used, chimeric consensus sequences inflated TCR diversity, with chimeras reaching as high as 47%. Spiked-in Jurkat TCR RNA equal to a single cell's worth was reported to be detectable even within 1,100,000 naive CD8 T cells. In CMV-specific effector cells, clones with more than 20 RNA copies accounted for over 99% of molecules, whereas in naive cells such clones accounted for under 1%. Modeling gave approximately 3 recovered TCR RNA copies per cell versus approximately 11 by digital PCR, implying around 31% capture efficiency.

The germline V gene yields SNHLY for CDR1 and FYNNEI for CDR2. Trimming removed 6 bases from V and 5 bases from J, leaving 14 bases between the germline ends. Its CDR3 holds 13 amino acids, cysteine through phenylalanine. CDR3 DNA only is kept here, 39 bases in frame from base 1. Libraries of naive CD8 T cells were built from about 20,000 to 1,000,000 sorted cells, with 10%, 30% or 50% of the purified RNA used. Naive CD8 T cells, defined as CD8+CD4-CCR7+CD45RA+, were FACS-sorted into RLT Plus buffer on a BD FACSAria II. To test detection sensitivity, Jurkat RNA equivalent to roughly eleven TCR copies was spiked into samples of about 17,000-1,100,000 naive CD8 T cells. Enrichment of CD8 T cells was done with RosetteSep CD8+ T Cell Enrichment Cocktail plus Ficoll-Paque, and ACK red cell lysis came afterward. The library was made by PCR. TCRdb names NextSeq 500 as the instrument used. Preparation of bulk TCR libraries followed a previously described approach, with the TCR primers listed in Table S5. Total RNA was purified with the Qiagen AllPrep DNA/RNA kit. Before analysis, reads from multiple sequencing runs of the same library were pooled. The paper's data handling went like this. Reads were retained only if an exact TCR constant sequence was present, and the retained reads were trimmed to 150 nt and grouped according to their 12-nt molecular barcodes. Reads in each barcode group were sub-clustered using a 15% Levenshtein threshold, and a quality-weighted consensus sequence was built for each RNA molecule. Non-functional sequences were removed, as were lower-count sequences one edit away from another. On the basis of fitting two negative binomial distributions, barcode sub-clusters with fewer than 20% of the maximum read count were discarded. Using fastp at Q25 and MiXCR, TCRdb reprocessed the public reads and kept productive beta chains. Each CDR3 protein gets just one entry, which takes the most common genes and DNA from the rows behind it. TCRdb, not the original authors, processed these V and J calls. The sample table contains about 98,000 distinct CDR3 sequences; only one count was recorded for about 32% of them. Less than 10% of the sample goes to the ten largest clones.

The material sequenced was naive CD8+ T cells from blood, with Jurkat cell RNA spiked in. Sample cell subset or site, as interpreted from the label and publication: FACS-sorted CD8+CD4-CCR7+CD45RA+ naive T cells. The sequence derives from a human donor in good health. Some libraries in this study had Jurkat cell RNA spiked in. Here the chain combines TRBV2 and TRBJ2-7; the D gene could be TRBD1 or TRBD2, each one agreeing over 5 bases. The DNA reads TGTGCCAGCAGCGAACATAGAGGGGACGAGCAGTACTTC. Its protein reads: CASSEHRGDEQYF.